The 10 T cell receptor beta chains below were found in one sample sequenced in a study of cytomegalovirus exposure and HLA in healthy donors. The PCR ran on 60 Vbeta and 13 Jbeta primers. Sequencing was performed with immunoSEQ multiplex PCR; in TCRdb, only in-frame clones are kept and a portion is missing. This repertoire includes 150,000 to 250,000 clones. Sequencing was carried out using PBMCs. The receptors were gathered from a boy between 10 and 17 years old in good health and CMV-seronegative.

V gene TRBV5-4 combines with J gene TRBJ1-2; 8 positions match TRBD1. Looked up from germline, CDR1 is SGHNT and CDR2 is YYREEE (reference sequence). Trimming at V came to 4 bases and at J to 4 bases, leaving 9 bases not matched to a gene. The CDR3 contains 15 residues. Here the CDR3 reads CASSGRGQGSYGYTF. CDR3 in DNA: TGTGCCAGCAGCGGAAGAGGACAGGGCAGCTATGGCTACACCTTC. Looking up the rest from reference TRBV5-4 and TRBJ1-2 gives the full variable domain: ETGVTQSPTHLIKTRGQQVTLRCSSQSGHNTVSWYQQALGQGPQFIFQYYREEENGRGNFPPRFSGLQFPNYSSELNVNALELDDSALYLCASSGRGQGSYGYTFGSGTRLTVV.

In DNA form, the CDR3 reads TGTGCCAGCAGTTTATTAGGGATTTCGGCGGGGGAGATAGATACGCAGTATTTT. This codes for CASSLLGISAGEIDTQYF. The rearrangement joins TRBV27 to TRBJ2-3, with TRBD2 matching 7 bases. V lost 1 base and J lost 5; bases outside the gene matches: 15. Germline CDR1 is MNHEY and CDR2 is SMNVEV (reference sequence). The CDR3 is 18 amino acids.

The rearrangement uses TRBV9 and TRBJ1-3; 7 nucleotides agree with TRBD1. Germline trimming cut 4 bases from V and 7 bases from J; bases unmatched to any gene: 8. Germline V gives CDR1 SGDLS, CDR2 YYNGEE. The CDR3 extends over 14 amino acids. In DNA, the CDR3 is TGTGCCAGCAGCCCCCGATCACAGGGGAACACCATATATTTT. Its translation is CASSPRSQGNTIYF.

The chain employs TRBV27 and TRBJ2-7; weak D call: TRBD1 (6 bases). Germline V lookup: CDR1 MNHEY, CDR2 SMNVEV (reference sequence). V was pared by 5 bases and J by 5 bases, with 16 bases between. The CDR3 spans 14 residues. The CDR3 sequence is CASSVGQGRDEQYF. The CDR3 region has the DNA TGTGCCAGCAGTGTCGGTCAGGGGCGCGACGAGCAGTACTTC.

V and J are TRBV7-9 and TRBJ2-7; 10 bases align to TRBD2. Unmatched junction bases numbered 5, after V lost 5 bases and J lost 4 bases. CDR3 size: 14 residues. Germline lookup yields CDR1 SEHNR and CDR2 FQNEAQ (reference sequence). The CDR3 sequence is CASSPAGGPYEQYF. The CDR3 DNA sequence: TGTGCCAGCAGCCCAGCGGGGGGGCCTTACGAGCAGTACTTC.

The chain is built from TRBV5-1 and TRBJ2-1; 8 nucleotides match TRBD2. The CDR3 is made up of 14 amino acids. Germline CDR1 and CDR2: SGHRS and YFSETQ. The junction had 5 bases not matched to a gene; V was cut back by 2 bases and J by 7 bases. CDR3 nucleotides: TGCGCCAGCAGCTTTAACGGGGGGGCAAATGAGCAGTTCTTC. Protein: CASSFNGGANEQFF.

The chain joins TRBV14 to TRBJ2-7, with D unclear. The germline gives CDR1 SGHDN, CDR2 FVKESK. The CDR3 has 13 amino acids. V was pared by 6 bases and J by 2 bases, with 11 bases between. CDR3 protein: CASRPTKAYEQYF. The CDR3 DNA follows: TGTGCCAGCAGACCAACAAAAGCCTACGAGCAGTACTTC.

This chain connects TRBV18 to TRBJ2-1, with a tentative D call TRBD2 (6 bases). The V gene's germline CDR1 is KGHSH and CDR2 LQKENI. The V and J ends lost 3 bases and 8 bases respectively, with 17 bases between them. The CDR3 sequence is 15 residues long. The CDR3 coding sequence is TGTGCCAGCTCACCCCCGCGCTTAGGGAGGCATGAGCAGTTCTTC. Its protein is CASSPPRLGRHEQFF.

The chain employs TRBV18 and TRBJ1-2; 9 positions agree with TRBD1. Germline V gene lookup returns CDR1 KGHSH and CDR2 LQKENI. V lost 3 bases, J lost 6 bases, and 8 bases stayed unmatched. CDR3 size: 15 residues. The CDR3 protein is CASSPGQGNSDGYTF. The DNA of the CDR3 is TGTGCCAGCTCACCGGGACAGGGAAATTCGGATGGCTACACCTTC.

J is TRBJ2-5 and V is TRBV4-1, with a tentative D call TRBD2 (5 bases). The CDR3 sequence is 15 residues long. CDR1 is MGHRA and CDR2 is YSYEKL in the germline V gene. Trimming took off 5 bases at V and 4 bases at J, with 17 bases between the two ends. The CDR3 sequence is CASSSHSGLLETQYF. The CDR3 nucleotides are TGCGCCAGCAGCTCCCACTCCGGACTGCTAGAGACCCAGTACTTC.